A selection of T cell receptor beta chains follows, all from one sample in a study of T-cell reconstitution after alpha-beta-depleted transplantation in children. TCRdb passed the PCR reads through MiXCR, listing each CDR3 protein once. The repertoire includes 84,000 or so distinct CDR3 sequences, less than 20% of them detected once, and about 18% sits in the top ten. The starting material was PBMCs, mostly from graft donor cells, obtained 180 days after TCRalphabeta/CD19-depleted stem cell transplant. The receptors here all came from a male patient between 2 and 15 years old who had a stem cell transplant for acute lymphoblastic leukemia, so the T cells may come from the graft donor. CDR3s include the opening cysteine and the closing phenylalanine or tryptophan. Fields, in order: V gene, D gene, clone size, J gene, CDR3 DNA, CDR3 protein. D genes are given only for firm matches. Clone size is stated in some rows and not others, as once, few, many or a class when expanded.

TRBV7-2,NA,few,TRBJ2-6,TGTGCCAGCAGCCCCTCTGGGGCCAACGTCCTGACTTTC,CASSPSGANVLTF
TRBV12-3/TRBV12-4,NA,NA,TRBJ2-1,TGTGCCAGCAGAACACGGTACAATGAGCAGTTCTTC,CASRTRYNEQFF
TRBV3-1,NA,NA,TRBJ1-2,TGTGCCAGCAGCCAAGACGGCCAGGCTTATGGCTACACCTTC,CASSQDGQAYGYTF
TRBV7-2,NA,NA,TRBJ2-3,TGTGCCAGCAGCCCCCGACAGAAACCCACAGATACGCAGTATTTT,CASSPRQKPTDTQYF
TRBV20-1,NA,many,TRBJ2-7,TGCAGTGCTTGGGGGCGGTGGGCCGGCCTCTCCTACGAGCAGTACTTC,CSAWGRWAGLSYEQYF
TRBV27,TRBD1,few,TRBJ2-2,TGTGCCAGCAGTTTCCCCGGACAGGGGAACACCGGGGAGCTGTTTTTT,CASSFPGQGNTGELFF
TRBV28,NA,many,TRBJ2-7,TGTGCCAGCAGTTTCGGCAGGAGCTCCTACGAGCAGTACTTC,CASSFGRSSYEQYF
TRBV12-3/TRBV12-4,NA,many,TRBJ2-3,TGTGCCAGCAGTTTATGGGGATACACAGATACGCAGTATTTT,CASSLWGYTDTQYF
TRBV11-2,NA,few,TRBJ1-1,TGTGCCAGCAGCTTAGTGATGGCAGGGTCGGTGGTGGGGACTGAAGCTTTCTTT,CASSLVMAGSVVGTEAFF
TRBV11-3,NA,few,TRBJ1-1,TGTGCCAGCAGCTTAGATCCGGACTCCGGCCCTGAAGCTTTCTTT,CASSLDPDSGPEAFF
TRBV7-2,NA,NA,TRBJ2-1,TGTGCCAGCAGCCCCCAGACTCGAAGCTACAATGAGCAGTTCTTC,CASSPQTRSYNEQFF
TRBV7-2,TRBD1,few,TRBJ1-2,TGTGCCAGCAGCTTGGGACAGCCCTCTGGAGCTGGCTACACCTTC,CASSLGQPSGAGYTF
TRBV6-4,NA,many,TRBJ1-1,TGTGCCAGCAGTTTAAGAGTGAACACTGAAGCTTTCTTT,CASSLRVNTEAFF
TRBV11-2,TRBD1,NA,TRBJ1-1,TGTGCCAGCAGCGACGGACAGGGGGCCGATCGAAGCGAAGCTTTCTTT,CASSDGQGADRSEAFF
TRBV3-1,NA,few,TRBJ2-1,TGTGCCAGCAGCCAAGATGCCCCGGGACGGCAGTTCTTC,CASSQDAPGRQFF
TRBV5-8,NA,once,TRBJ2-1,TGTGCCAGCAGCCCGGGACTCCTCAATGAGCAGTTCTTC,CASSPGLLNEQFF
TRBV6-4,TRBD2,NA,TRBJ2-2,TGTGCCAGCAGCCCAATAGCGGGCGACACCGGGGAGCTGTTTTTT,CASSPIAGDTGELFF
TRBV5-1,NA,many,TRBJ2-3,TGCGCCAGCAGCTTGACAGGAATGACAGATACGCAGTATTTT,CASSLTGMTDTQYF
TRBV20-1,NA,NA,TRBJ1-2,TGCAGTGCTAGAGTTTGGGGCCTGGGAGGCTACACCTTC,CSARVWGLGGYTF
TRBV4-3,NA,few,TRBJ2-1,TGCGCCAGCAGCCAAGATTTAGGACTGGCCCCTGGAAAGCAGTTCTTC,CASSQDLGLAPGKQFF
TRBV7-2,TRBD2,few,TRBJ2-7,TGTGCCAGCAGCTACGGGGGGAGCTCCTACGAGCAGTACTTC,CASSYGGSSYEQYF
TRBV30,TRBD1,NA,TRBJ1-1,TGTGCCTGGAGTGTTAACAGGGGTACTGAAGCTTTCTTT,CAWSVNRGTEAFF
TRBV7-2,TRBD1,NA,TRBJ2-7,TGTGCCAGCAGCCGAGACAGGGGGCTGGTCGAGCAGTACTTC,CASSRDRGLVEQYF
TRBV7-2,NA,NA,TRBJ2-5,TGTGCCAGCAGCTTTGTAGATGAGGTTACGGAGACCCAGTACTTC,CASSFVDEVTETQYF
TRBV7-8,TRBD1,many,TRBJ1-4,TGTGCCAGCAGCTTAGTCCGGGACAGGTCCTGGGATGAAAAACTGTTTTTT,CASSLVRDRSWDEKLFF
TRBV18,NA,few,TRBJ2-7,TGTGCCAGCTCACCACCGGAGACCTACGAGCAGTACTTC,CASSPPETYEQYF
TRBV6-5,NA,few,TRBJ1-3,TGTGCCAGCAGTTACTCGACAGGTCCTGGAAACACCATATATTTT,CASSYSTGPGNTIYF
TRBV7-9,NA,NA,TRBJ1-1,TGTGCCAGCAGCTTAATTTCGGAACCCGATGAAGCTTTCTTT,CASSLISEPDEAFF
TRBV7-2,NA,many,TRBJ2-7,TGTGCCAGCAGCTCCGGGACGGGCACCTACGAGCAGTACTTC,CASSSGTGTYEQYF
TRBV7-7,NA,NA,TRBJ2-5,TGTGCCAGCAGCCCGCTCCCCCTGGACCAAGAGACCCAGTACTTC,CASSPLPLDQETQYF
TRBV20-1,NA,NA,TRBJ1-5,TGCAGTGCTAGGGAGGACGCGAGCAATCAGCCCCAGCATTTT,CSAREDASNQPQHF
TRBV11-2,TRBD2,many,TRBJ2-5,TGTGCCAGCAGTTATAGCGGGGGGGCGTATTCCGAGACCCAGTACTTC,CASSYSGGAYSETQYF
TRBV5-6,TRBD2,few,TRBJ2-3,TGTGCCAGCAGCTTAGAGCGGGGGGGCTGGGCAGATACGCAGTATTTT,CASSLERGGWADTQYF
TRBV7-2,NA,NA,TRBJ1-4,TGTGCCAGCAGCCCCCAGACTCCAAGATTTGGAGAAAAACTGTTTTTT,CASSPQTPRFGEKLFF
TRBV4-2,NA,few,TRBJ2-7,TGTGCCAGCAGCCAAGTGGACAGTCGGGGCTCCTACGAGCAGTACTTC,CASSQVDSRGSYEQYF
TRBV18,NA,few,TRBJ2-2,TGTGCCAGCTCAGCCTCAAGCCCTTCTAACACCGGGGAGCTGTTTTTT,CASSASSPSNTGELFF
TRBV20-1,NA,few,TRBJ2-7,TGCAGTGCTAGAGTGTCAGCCACCTACGAGCAGTACTTC,CSARVSATYEQYF
TRBV5-1,TRBD1,NA,TRBJ2-1,TGCGCCAGCACGTTTCGGACAGGGGAATCAAATGAGCAGTTCTTC,CASTFRTGESNEQFF
TRBV29-1,NA,few,TRBJ2-1,TGCAGCGTTGATTCTAGGGGAAATGAGCAGTTCTTC,CSVDSRGNEQFF
TRBV29-1,NA,NA,TRBJ2-6,TGCAGCGTTGAAGTAAGGCGTGGTGGGGCCAACGTCCTGACTTTC,CSVEVRRGGANVLTF
TRBV14,NA,NA,TRBJ1-2,TGTGCCAGCAGCCAAACCGGGCCAGGGGTCTACACCTTC,CASSQTGPGVYTF
TRBV20-1,TRBD1,few,TRBJ2-7,TGCAGTGCTCGGAAGACAGGGGAGGTAAAAGAGCAGTACTTC,CSARKTGEVKEQYF
TRBV7-2,NA,NA,TRBJ1-4,TGTGCCAGCAGCTTAGACGACTTGGACGGGAGAGAAAAACTGTTTTTT,CASSLDDLDGREKLFF
TRBV20-1,TRBD1,few,TRBJ1-1,TGCAGTGCTAGCGACCTGACAGGGGGGACGTCTGAAGCTTTCTTT,CSASDLTGGTSEAFF
TRBV20-1,TRBD1,few,TRBJ1-2,TGCAGTGCTAGCCGGGACAGGGCCAACTATGGCTACACCTTC,CSASRDRANYGYTF
TRBV12-5,TRBD1,NA,TRBJ1-1,TGTGCTAGTGGTTTGGGCCCCTTCTTACCGGGACAGGGAATCACTGAAGCTTTCTTT,CASGLGPFLPGQGITEAFF
TRBV13,TRBD2,NA,TRBJ2-3,TGTGCCAGCAGTCAGCGGGGGAAAGATACGCAGTATTTT,CASSQRGKDTQYF
TRBV12-3/TRBV12-4,NA,NA,TRBJ1-5,TGTGCCAGCAGTGGGGGGGATCAGCCCCAGCATTTT,CASSGGDQPQHF
TRBV5-1,NA,few,TRBJ2-7,TGCGCCAGCAGCATTGGCGTCGGACCTCCCTACGAGCAGTACTTC,CASSIGVGPPYEQYF
TRBV20-1,TRBD1,few,TRBJ2-5,TGCAGTGCTAGAGGGCTGACAGGGAGAGAGGAGACCCAGTACTTC,CSARGLTGREETQYF
TRBV7-8,NA,NA,TRBJ2-4,TGTGCCAGCAGCGGAGACAGAGGAGTCAAAAACATTCAGTACTTC,CASSGDRGVKNIQYF
TRBV29-1,TRBD2,NA,TRBJ2-2,TGCAGCTCTGGGGTAGCGGGGACCGGGGAGCTGTTTTTT,CSSGVAGTGELFF
TRBV20-1,NA,few,TRBJ2-1,TGCAGTGCTAGAGATCTACAGGGTAACTCCTTAAAAGGCGTGCAGTTCTTC,CSARDLQGNSLKGVQFF
TRBV11-2,NA,few,TRBJ1-6,TGTGCCAGCAGCCACCTAGGTGGACCCCTCCACTTT,CASSHLGGPLHF
TRBV7-2,TRBD1,few,TRBJ1-5,TGTGCCAGCACCCCAGGGGGCGTGGCCAATCAGCCCCAGCATTTT,CASTPGGVANQPQHF
TRBV3-1,NA,NA,TRBJ2-5,TGTGCCAGCAGCCAAGACTCTAGCATTGGAGAGACCCAGTACTTC,CASSQDSSIGETQYF
TRBV20-1,NA,few,TRBJ1-1,TGCAGTGCCCCTATTACACTCGGGGTGGGGTACACTGAAGCTTTCTTT,CSAPITLGVGYTEAFF
TRBV6-4,NA,NA,TRBJ2-1,TGTGCCAGCAGGAGAGGGGGGGCGGCCGGGTACAATGAGCAGTTCTTC,CASRRGGAAGYNEQFF
TRBV4-3,NA,NA,TRBJ2-3,TGCGCCAGCAGCCAAGATGGGCAGGGACCCACAGATACGCAGTATTTT,CASSQDGQGPTDTQYF